This TCR beta chain was observed in a study of blood T cell repertoires in COVID-19. The overall study: Sources were T cells, B-cell-depleted T cells, or PBMCs; the material itself was cDNA or gDNA.

Method: immunoSEQ multiplex PCR; TCRdb's copy keeps in-frame clones and lacks some. The data contain 90,000 or so clones, around 87% of them singletons. Trimming removed 5 bases from V and 1 base from J, with 5 bases in between. The length of the CDR3 is 13 residues. Germline V lookup: CDR1 MNHEY, CDR2 SMNVEV (reference sequence). The origin of this receptor is a human donor in a cohort sampled during active COVID-19. This chain joins TRBV27 and TRBJ2-2; no firm D call. Sequencing used peripheral blood. Here the CDR3 reads CASSPRNTGELFF. The CDR3, as DNA: TGTGCCAGCAGTCCCAGGAACACCGGGGAGCTGTTTTTT.